This is a list of T cell receptor beta chains from one sample in a study of lymphopenia after photon versus proton radiotherapy. Only in-frame clones appear in the TCRdb table, and some are missing; sequencing was by immunoSEQ multiplex PCR. The data contain roughly 58,000 clones, approximately 90% of them singletons. The sample was peripheral blood, taken from a patient treated with proton-based radiotherapy. The receptors shown here come from an elderly man with esophageal cancer. The CDR3 runs from the conserved cysteine through the conserved F or W.

CDR3 protein: CASSQEYGPPYNEQFF
V gene: TRBV4-1
J gene: TRBJ2-1

CDR3 protein: CAWSVLDNEKLFF
V gene: TRBV30
J gene: TRBJ1-4

CDR3 protein: CASSSEQGYEQYF
V gene: TRBV27
J gene: .

CDR3 protein: CASRTRTGPNEKLFF
V gene: TRBV2
J gene: TRBJ1-4

CDR3 protein: CATAQGGGRELFF
V gene: TRBV19
J gene: TRBJ2-2

CDR3 protein: CASSSPRGQGTGWTEAFF
V gene: TRBV5-8
J gene: TRBJ1-1

CDR3 protein: CASSLTGEAFF
V gene: TRBV5-1
J gene: TRBJ1-1

CDR3 protein: CASSADRGEQYF
V gene: TRBV7-2
J gene: TRBJ2-7

CDR3 protein: CASSQEGQAAFSGNTIYF
V gene: TRBV4-1
J gene: TRBJ1-3

CDR3 protein: CAISERGEVGYTF
V gene: TRBV10-3
J gene: TRBJ1-2

CDR3 protein: CASSPTSGQGFPYGYTF
V gene: TRBV18
J gene: TRBJ1-2

CDR3 protein: CASRKTGGAEQYF
V gene: TRBV6-5
J gene: TRBJ2-7

CDR3 protein: CASSEGQGWKNIQYF
V gene: TRBV2
J gene: TRBJ2-4

CDR3 protein: CASSPGLAGGRDEQFF
V gene: TRBV9
J gene: TRBJ2-1

CDR3 protein: CASSLGLAESTQYF
V gene: TRBV5-1
J gene: TRBJ2-3

CDR3 protein: CASTENWSNSPLHF
V gene: TRBV6-5
J gene: TRBJ1-6

CDR3 protein: CASSLDGLAVNTGELFF
V gene: TRBV7-9
J gene: TRBJ2-2

CDR3 protein: CAISTPAGEVSYEQYF
V gene: TRBV10-3
J gene: TRBJ2-7

CDR3 protein: CASKGANSPLHF
V gene: TRBV19
J gene: TRBJ1-6

CDR3 protein: CASMGSGRGSYNEQFF
V gene: TRBV19
J gene: TRBJ2-1

CDR3 protein: CASSIRSPGAGGDTQYF
V gene: TRBV19
J gene: TRBJ2-3